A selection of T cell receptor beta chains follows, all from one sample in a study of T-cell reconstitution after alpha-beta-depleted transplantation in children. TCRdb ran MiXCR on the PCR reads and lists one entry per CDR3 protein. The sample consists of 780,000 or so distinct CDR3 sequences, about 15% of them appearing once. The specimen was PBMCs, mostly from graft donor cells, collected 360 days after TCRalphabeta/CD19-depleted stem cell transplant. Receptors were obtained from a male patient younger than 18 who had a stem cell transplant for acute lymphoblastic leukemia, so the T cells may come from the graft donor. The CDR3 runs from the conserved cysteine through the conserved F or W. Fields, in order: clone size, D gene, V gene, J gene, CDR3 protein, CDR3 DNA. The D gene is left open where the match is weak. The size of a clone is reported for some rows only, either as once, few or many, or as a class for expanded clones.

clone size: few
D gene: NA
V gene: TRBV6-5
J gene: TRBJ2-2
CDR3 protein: CASSYSSSRLGTGELFF
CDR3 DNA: TGTGCCAGCAGTTACTCTTCGTCGAGGCTTGGCACCGGGGAGCTGTTTTTT

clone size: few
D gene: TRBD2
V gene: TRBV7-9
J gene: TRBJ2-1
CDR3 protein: CASSRTASGIYNEQFF
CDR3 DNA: TGTGCCAGCAGCCGTACGGCTAGCGGGATCTACAATGAGCAGTTCTTC

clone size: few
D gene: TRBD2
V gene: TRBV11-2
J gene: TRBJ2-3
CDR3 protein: CASSLEQLAGISSTDTQYF
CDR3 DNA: TGTGCCAGCAGCTTAGAGCAGTTAGCGGGAATCTCTAGCACAGATACGCAGTATTTT

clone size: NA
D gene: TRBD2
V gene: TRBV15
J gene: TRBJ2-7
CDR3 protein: CATRHSGTREQYF
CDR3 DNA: TGTGCCACCAGGCATAGCGGGACCCGGGAGCAGTACTTC

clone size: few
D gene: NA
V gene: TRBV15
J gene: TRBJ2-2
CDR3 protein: CATSPSGRGRELFF
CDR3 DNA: TGTGCCACCAGTCCATCAGGAAGGGGCCGGGAGCTGTTTTTT

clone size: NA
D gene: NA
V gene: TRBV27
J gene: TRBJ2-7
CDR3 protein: CASSFKGLSYEQYF
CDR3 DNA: TGTGCCAGCAGTTTCAAGGGTCTCTCCTACGAGCAGTACTTC

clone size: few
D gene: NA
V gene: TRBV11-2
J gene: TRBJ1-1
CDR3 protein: CASSLGGAGAFF
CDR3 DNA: TGTGCCAGCAGCTTAGGGGGGGCAGGGGCTTTCTTT

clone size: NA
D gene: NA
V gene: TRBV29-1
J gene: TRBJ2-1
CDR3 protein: CSVDFQDNSYNEQFF
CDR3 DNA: TGCAGCGTTGACTTCCAGGACAACTCCTACAATGAGCAGTTCTTC

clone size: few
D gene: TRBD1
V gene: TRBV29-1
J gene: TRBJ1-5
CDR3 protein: CSVSLTGLVNQPQHF
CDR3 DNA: TGCAGCGTCTCCCTGACAGGGCTCGTCAATCAGCCCCAGCATTTT

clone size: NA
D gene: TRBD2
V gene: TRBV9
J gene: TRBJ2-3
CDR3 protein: CASSVAAGVRPSTDTQYF
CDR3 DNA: TGTGCCAGCAGCGTAGCAGCGGGGGTACGTCCTAGCACAGATACGCAGTATTTT

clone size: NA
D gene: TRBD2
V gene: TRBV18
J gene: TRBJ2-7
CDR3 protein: CASSRTSGIVYEQYF
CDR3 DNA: TGTGCCAGCTCACGCACTAGCGGGATAGTCTACGAGCAGTACTTC

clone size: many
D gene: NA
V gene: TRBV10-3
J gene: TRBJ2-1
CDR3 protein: CAISDWSSGTLSYNERFF
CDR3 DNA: TGTGCCATCAGTGACTGGTCTTCCGGGACTCTGTCCTACAATGAGCGTTTCTTC

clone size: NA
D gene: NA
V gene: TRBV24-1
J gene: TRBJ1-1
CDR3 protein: CATSDLESEILLTEAFF
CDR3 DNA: TGTGCCACCAGTGATTTGGAGTCAGAGATCCTCTTGACTGAAGCTTTCTTT

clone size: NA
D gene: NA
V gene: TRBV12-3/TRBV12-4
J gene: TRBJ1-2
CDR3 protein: CASSSGGSHYGYTF
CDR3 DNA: TGTGCCAGCAGTTCTGGGGGTTCACACTATGGCTACACCTTC

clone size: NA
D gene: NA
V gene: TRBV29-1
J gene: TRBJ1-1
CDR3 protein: CSGVGGVGGTEAFF
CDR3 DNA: TGCAGCGGGGTTGGAGGGGTCGGGGGCACTGAAGCTTTCTTT

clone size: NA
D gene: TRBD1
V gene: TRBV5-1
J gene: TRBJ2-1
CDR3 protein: CASSTQKDRVHEQFF
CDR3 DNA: TGCGCCAGCAGCACCCAGAAGGACAGGGTCCATGAGCAGTTCTTC

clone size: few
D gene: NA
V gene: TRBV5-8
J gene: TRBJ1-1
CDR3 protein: CASSLFAGRTEAFF
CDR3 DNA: TGTGCCAGCAGCCTGTTCGCCGGACGTACTGAAGCTTTCTTT

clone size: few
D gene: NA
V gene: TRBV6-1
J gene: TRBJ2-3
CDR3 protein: CASSSGHYTDTQYF
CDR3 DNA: TGTGCCAGCAGCTCCGGACACTACACAGATACGCAGTATTTT

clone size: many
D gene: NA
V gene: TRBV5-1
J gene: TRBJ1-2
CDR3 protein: CASSLEGRYGYTF
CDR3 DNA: TGCGCCAGCAGCTTGGAAGGCCGCTATGGCTACACCTTC

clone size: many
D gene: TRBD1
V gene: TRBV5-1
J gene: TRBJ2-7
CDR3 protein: CASSSRSGTVYEQYF
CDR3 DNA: TGCGCCAGCAGCTCCCGCTCCGGGACAGTCTACGAGCAGTACTTC